These 13 T cell receptor beta chains originate from one sample sequenced in a study of cytomegalovirus exposure and HLA in healthy donors. PCR amplification relied on 60 Vbeta primers (plus 13 Jbeta primers). Measured with immunoSEQ multiplex PCR; TCRdb has only the in-frame clones, and not every one. The sample includes about 150,000 clones, 70% to 85% of them seen just once. Sequenced input: PBMCs. The receptors were gathered from a man in his forties in good health and CMV-seropositive.

The CDR3 bases are TGCAGCGTTGGAGAACAGGGCCGAGGGAACACTGAAGCTTTCTTT. Encoded protein: CSVGEQGRGNTEAFF. The chain employs TRBV29-1 and TRBJ1-1, with TRBD1 as a possible D gene (6 bases). The V end lost 4 bases, the J end lost 1 base, and 16 bases lay between the germline ends. Germline V gene sequence: CDR1 SQVTM, CDR2 ANQGSEA. CDR3 size: 15 residues. The full variable domain, in which reference TRBV29-1 and TRBJ1-1 provide the parts outside the CDR3, is SAVISQKPSRDICQRGTSLTIQCQVDSQVTMMFWYRQQPGQSLTLIATANQGSEATYESGFVIDKFPISRPNLTFSTLTVSNMSPEDSSIYLCSVGEQGRGNTEAFFGQGTRLTVV.

This clone was observed once. This rearrangement joins TRBV15 to TRBJ2-2, with 7 nucleotides matching TRBD2. The trim removed 0 bases at V and 5 bases at J, leaving 9 bases unmatched. This CDR3 has 17 residues. The germline V gene has CDR1 LNHNV and CDR2 YYDKDF (reference sequence). CDR3 sequence (DNA): TGTGCCACCAGCAGAGATTTAGGGGAGGGAGATACCGGGGAGCTGTTTTTT. This encodes CATSRDLGEGDTGELFF.

CDR3 residues: CASSLSGGLTGELFF. CDR3 sequence (DNA): TGTGCCAGCAGTTTATCAGGGGGCTTGACCGGGGAGCTGTTTTTT. V gene TRBV27 combines with J gene TRBJ2-2, with 7 bases fitting TRBD1. The germline V gene has CDR1 MNHEY and CDR2 SMNVEV (reference sequence). The length of the CDR3 is 15 residues. V was clipped by 0 bases and J by 5 bases; unmatched bases: 3.

This chain connects TRBV28 to TRBJ2-7; TRBD2 aligns across 12 bases. V was pared by 4 bases and J by 1 base, with 5 bases of the junction left unmatched. This CDR3 contains 16 residues. Per the germline V gene, CDR1 is MDHEN and CDR2 is SYDVKM. Here the CDR3 reads CASSSILAGGSYEQYF. DNA of the CDR3: TGTGCCAGCAGTTCAATACTAGCGGGAGGATCCTACGAGCAGTACTTC.

This clone was counted only a few times. The chain joins TRBV28 to TRBJ2-7; the D gene is possibly TRBD2 (6 bases). Germline-derived CDR1 and CDR2 are MDHEN and SYDVKM. The length of the CDR3 is 15 residues. V lost 4 bases and J lost 3, with 16 bases in between. CDR3 sequence reads: CASSSGGGGLYEQYF. The CDR3 DNA follows: TGTGCCAGCAGTTCCGGGGGAGGCGGGCTCTACGAGCAGTACTTC.

The chain joins TRBV5-6 to TRBJ1-3, with D perhaps matching TRBD1 (6 bases). This CDR3 contains 14 residues. Germline CDR1 SGHDT, CDR2 YYEEEE. Deletions cut 7 bases from V and 3 bases from J, with 14 bases between. CDR3 residues: CASLLGGFGNTIYF. CDR3 coding DNA: TGTGCCAGCCTATTAGGGGGATTTGGAAACACCATATATTTT.

The rearrangement uses TRBV18 and TRBJ1-1, with D perhaps matching TRBD1 (6 bases). The CDR3 contains 12 residues. Germline V lookup: CDR1 KGHSH, CDR2 LQKENI. Trimming cost V 3 bases and J 7 bases, with 9 bases left between them. The CDR3 nucleotides are TGTGCCAGCTCACCGAGAGGGGGTGAAGCTTTCTTT. This encodes CASSPRGGEAFF.

This clone was seen a few times. This chain uses TRBV27 with TRBJ1-3, with no clear D. V lost 3 bases, J lost 4 bases, and 10 bases lay in between. Germline CDR1 MNHEY, CDR2 SMNVEV (reference sequence). The CDR3 runs 14 residues. The CDR3 protein is CASSFAGRGNTIYF. The CDR3 coding sequence is TGTGCCAGCAGTTTCGCGGGCCGAGGAAACACCATATATTTT.

This chain uses TRBV5-1 with TRBJ2-7, with unresolved D. The CDR3 is made up of 11 amino acids. Germline V gene sequence: CDR1 SGHRS, CDR2 YFSETQ. V gave up 4 bases and J gave up 2 bases, with 4 bases separating them. CDR3 nucleotide sequence: TGCGCCAGCAGCCTAGCCTACGAGCAGTACTTC. This encodes CASSLAYEQYF.

The rearrangement joins TRBV2 to TRBJ1-6; weak D call: TRBD1 (6 bases). The germline V gene encodes CDR1 SNHLY and CDR2 FYNNEI. This CDR3 region has 14 residues. The ends were cut back, 8 bases at V and 10 bases at J, with 18 bases in the middle. CDR3 region: CASSNRVGASPLHF. DNA of the CDR3: TGTGCCAGCTCGAACAGGGTAGGGGCATCACCCCTCCACTTT.

The rearrangement joins TRBV7-9 to TRBJ2-7; 8 bases agree with TRBD2. The CDR3 is 15 amino acids. J was trimmed by 1 base and V by 1 base; bases with no gene match: 3. Germline lookup yields CDR1 SEHNR and CDR2 FQNEAQ (reference sequence). The CDR3 loop reads CASSLGGGRSYEQYF. In DNA, the CDR3 is TGTGCCAGCAGCTTAGGCGGGGGGCGGTCCTACGAGCAGTACTTC.

This sequence joins TRBV7-9 and TRBJ1-5, with a tentative D call TRBD1 (5 bases). The germline CDR1 and CDR2 sequences are SEHNR and FQNEAQ (reference sequence). Trimming took off 5 bases at V and 7 bases at J, with 12 bases between the two ends. The CDR3 totals 13 residues. The CDR3 reads CASSEDNLQPQHF. As DNA, the CDR3 is TGTGCCAGCAGCGAGGACAATCTCCAGCCCCAGCATTTT.

The rearrangement links TRBV19 to TRBJ2-7; tentative D call: TRBD2 (5 bases). Germline CDR1 is LNHDA and CDR2 is SQIVND (reference sequence). The CDR3 is made up of 14 amino acids. Trimming pared 5 bases from V and 8 bases from J, leaving 19 bases between. CDR3 sequence (DNA): TGTGCCAGTAGTCCCCGGGATCTCCGGGCCCAGCAGTACTTC. Translating gives CASSPRDLRAQQYF.